Listed below are T cell receptor beta chains from one sample, sequenced in a study of T cells in localized non-small cell lung cancer. This table comes from immunoSEQ multiplex PCR, and its TCRdb copy is limited to in-frame clones, with some not included. In the table there are about 59,000 clones, roughly 90% of which are singletons. Material: peripheral blood, obtained before any cancer treatment. The receptor set was obtained from a man aged 40 to 70 with stage I lung adenocarcinoma. The CDR3 runs from the conserved cysteine through the conserved F or W. The order of the fields is CDR3 protein, CDR3 DNA, V gene, J gene, D gene, clone size. D genes are given only for firm matches. The listing skips clone size in some rows; elsewhere it reads once, few, many or a size class.

CASSLALGNIQYF	TGTGCCAGCAGCTTGGCGCTTGGAAACATTCAGTACTTC	TRBV5-4	TRBJ2-4	-	-
CASSQGASGNLPYEQYF	TGTGCCAGCAGCCAAGGGGCTAGCGGGAACCTTCCCTACGAGCAGTACTTC	TRBV14	TRBJ2-7	TRBD2	-
CASSSNLYEQYF	TGTGCCAGCAGCTCCAACCTTTACGAGCAGTACTTC	TRBV5-5	TRBJ2-7	-	-
CASSQVFGGTQFF	TGCGCCAGCAGCCAAGTCTTTGGGGGTACGCAGTTCTTC	TRBV4-3	TRBJ2-1	-	-
CASTEMGTSGEQFF	TGTGCCAGCACCGAAATGGGGACTAGCGGTGAGCAGTTCTTC	TRBV6-6	TRBJ2-1	TRBD2	-
CASSWDRAAGYEQYF	TGTGCCAGCAGTTGGGACAGGGCCGCGGGATACGAGCAGTACTTC	TRBV6-5	TRBJ2-7	TRBD1	-
CSVEGSSGSLNEQFF	TGCAGCGTTGAAGGGTCTAGCGGGAGCCTGAATGAGCAGTTCTTC	TRBV29-1	TRBJ2-1	TRBD2	-
CASSFESVNQPQHF	TGTGCCAGTAGTTTCGAATCGGTCAATCAGCCCCAGCATTTT	TRBV19	TRBJ1-5	-	-
CASREADQSYEQYF	TGCGCCAGCAGAGAAGCGGACCAATCCTACGAGCAGTACTTC	TRBV5-1	TRBJ2-7	-	once
CASSQPRGPMNEQFF	TGCGCCAGCAGCCAGCCAAGGGGGCCGATGAATGAGCAGTTCTTC	TRBV4-3	TRBJ2-1	TRBD1	-
CASSTSRVANEKLFF	TGTGCCAGTAGTACCTCCAGGGTTGCTAATGAAAAACTGTTTTTT	TRBV19	TRBJ1-4	-	-
CASSLEVGEQYF	TGTGCCAGCAGCCTCGAGGTGGGCGAGCAGTACTTC	TRBV5-4	TRBJ2-7	-	-
CASSSGQGQGYTF	TGTGCCAGTAGTTCCGGACAGGGACAGGGCTACACCTTC	TRBV19	TRBJ1-2	TRBD1	-
CASSFDIGQGVWEQYF	TGCGCCAGCAGCTTCGATATAGGACAGGGAGTATGGGAGCAGTACTTC	TRBV5-1	TRBJ2-7	TRBD1	-
CASSVGLAKNIQYF	TGTGCCAGCAGCGTGGGACTAGCCAAAAACATTCAGTACTTC	TRBV11-2	TRBJ2-4	-	once
CASSEDGSNQPQHF	TGTGCCAGCAGTGAAGACGGTAGCAATCAGCCCCAGCATTTT	TRBV6-4	TRBJ1-5	-	-
CASSERGGSYNEQFF	TGTGCCAGCAGCGAGAGGGGGGGGTCCTACAATGAGCAGTTCTTC	TRBV11-3	TRBJ2-1	-	-
CASSKDYLATRDRGLPGNIQYF	TGTGCCAGCAGCAAGGATTACTTAGCGACGCGGGACAGGGGGCTACCGGGAAACATTCAGTACTTC	TRBV21-1	TRBJ2-4	-	-
CASRGTGGALYEQYF	TGTGCCAGCAGGGGGACAGGGGGCGCCTTGTACGAGCAGTACTTC	TRBV2	TRBJ2-7	TRBD1	-
CASSLSPETYEQYF	TGTGCCAGCAGTTTATCGCCAGAAACCTACGAGCAGTACTTC	TRBV27	TRBJ2-7	-	-
CASSLGVGGAGTDTQYF	TGTGCCAGCAGCTTAGGGGTGGGGGGCGCTGGCACAGATACGCAGTATTTT	TRBV7-9	TRBJ2-3	-	-
CASSDSGADETQYF	TGTGCCAGCAGTGATAGCGGAGCGGATGAGACCCAGTACTTC	TRBV6-5	TRBJ2-5	-	once
CASSLRATEETQYF	TGTGCCAGCTCACTGAGGGCAACGGAGGAGACCCAGTACTTC	TRBV18	TRBJ2-5	-	-
CASSGGGYGYTF	TGTGCCAGCAGTGGTGGGGGCTATGGCTACACCTTC	TRBV2	TRBJ1-2	-	-
CASSEGLAEETQYF	TGTGCCAGCAGCGAGGGACTAGCGGAAGAGACCCAGTACTTC	TRBV5-6	TRBJ2-5	TRBD2	-
CASSTQLNQPQHF	TGTGCCAGCAGCACACAGCTAAATCAGCCCCAGCATTTT	TRBV6-6	TRBJ1-5	-	-
CASSLGGDTTGELFF	TGTGCCAGCAGCTTGGGTGGGGATACAACCGGGGAGCTGTTTTTT	TRBV5-4	TRBJ2-2	-	-
CASSFPRGGLGNEQFF	TGTGCCAGCAGCTTTCCCAGGGGGGGACTAGGTAATGAGCAGTTCTTC	TRBV7-9	TRBJ2-1	-	once
CATTGLAGEKDTQYF	TGTGCCACCACCGGGCTAGCGGGAGAGAAAGATACGCAGTATTTT	TRBV10-3	TRBJ2-3	TRBD2	few
CASSVRGGTDTQYF	TGTGCCAGCAGTGTACGAGGCGGCACAGATACGCAGTATTTT	TRBV6-4	TRBJ2-3	-	few
CASSTWNGYTF	TGTGCCAGTAGTACTTGGAATGGCTACACCTTC	TRBV19	TRBJ1-2	-	-
CASSTQPKSTGNEQFF	TGTGCCAGTAGTACTCAACCCAAATCGACGGGCAATGAGCAGTTCTTC	TRBV19	TRBJ2-1	-	-
CASSGGQGAYEKLFF	TGTGCCAGCAGTGGAGGACAGGGAGCGTATGAAAAACTGTTTTTT	TRBV2	TRBJ1-4	TRBD1	-
CASSEVGSGGTYEQYF	TGTGCCAGCAGTGAAGTTGGTAGCGGGGGCACCTACGAGCAGTACTTC	TRBV6-1	TRBJ2-7	TRBD2	few
CASSQAGSGNTIYF	TGTGCCAGCAGCCAAGCGGGGTCTGGAAACACCATATATTTT	TRBV4-2	TRBJ1-3	-	-
CASRDRSGAANEKLFF	TGCGCCAGCAGAGACAGGAGCGGGGCGGCTAATGAAAAACTGTTTTTT	TRBV10-2	TRBJ1-4	-	-
CASSRGIGANVLTF	TGTGCCAGCAGTAGGGGGATTGGGGCCAACGTCCTGACTTTC	TRBV2	TRBJ2-6	-	-
CASSVDRGGETQYF	TGTGCCAGCAGCGTAGATCGGGGTGGTGAGACCCAGTACTTC	TRBV9	TRBJ2-5	-	once
CASSFAPPRGGSYEQYF	TGTGCCAGCAGTTTTGCCCCCCCGCGGGGGGGGAGCTACGAGCAGTACTTC	TRBV28	TRBJ2-7	TRBD2	-
CASSLGDDPNGPQHF	TGCGCCAGCAGCTTGGGAGACGATCCCAACGGGCCCCAGCATTTT	TRBV5-1	TRBJ1-5	-	-
CASKRDNSQETQYF	TGTGCCAGCAAGAGGGACAACAGCCAAGAGACCCAGTACTTC	TRBV6-5	TRBJ2-5	-	-
CASSLDGDSNQPQHF	TGCGCCAGCAGCTTAGACGGGGATAGCAATCAGCCCCAGCATTTT	TRBV5-1	TRBJ1-5	-	once
CASSPLREPEKLFF	TGTGCCAGCTCACCCCTCAGGGAGCCGGAAAAACTGTTTTTT	TRBV18	TRBJ1-4	-	-
CASSVFGDTEAFF	TGTGCCAGCAGTGTTTTCGGGGACACTGAAGCTTTCTTT	TRBV28	TRBJ1-1	-	-
CASSPRQYSGNTIYF	TGTGCCAGCAGTCCTCGACAGTACTCTGGAAACACCATATATTTT	TRBV6-5	TRBJ1-3	-	-
CASSQAPSQETQYF	TGCGCCAGCAGCCAGGCGCCTAGCCAAGAGACCCAGTACTTC	TRBV4-1	TRBJ2-5	-	-
CASSVAGRAADEQFF	TGTGCCAGCAGCGTAGCCGGGAGGGCTGCTGATGAGCAGTTCTTC	TRBV9	TRBJ2-1	TRBD2	-
CATSPRLGAATEAFF	TGTGCCACCAGCCCTAGACTGGGAGCAGCCACTGAAGCTTTCTTT	TRBV15	TRBJ1-1	-	-
CASSLARTSGTYNEQFF	TGTGCCAGCAGCTTAGCGCGGACTAGCGGGACTTACAATGAGCAGTTCTTC	TRBV7-9	TRBJ2-1	TRBD2	-